This TCR beta chain comes out of a study of blood T cells in healthy people across ages. In germline, CDR1 is DFQATT, CDR2 SNEGSKA (reference sequence). V lost 5 bases and J lost 4; bases outside the gene matches: 11. This CDR3 is built from 14 residues. Next came a second PCR, run for about 6 to 12 cycles, which used a sample-barcoded 5' primer along with a J-beta primer mix. TCRdb processed the 5' RACE reads anew with MiXCR; each CDR3 protein has one entry. The sample yields about 1.4 million distinct CDR3 sequences, almost 60% seen once. The TCR was taken from a man younger than 35 in good health. The sequencing input was blood. The rearrangement uses TRBV20-1 and TRBJ2-7, with 7 positions matching TRBD2. CDR3 coding DNA: TGCAGTGCTCTTGGGGGGGGGATGAAATACGAGCAGTACTTC. Translated: CSALGGGMKYEQYF.